What follows are 13 T cell receptor beta chains derived from one specimen sequenced in a study of CD8 T cells in ankylosing spondylitis. Notes on the study in general: Within ankylosing spondylitis blood, a TCR beta motif made up of eight highly homologous variants appeared to be characteristic.

TCRdb analysed the 5' RACE reads with MiXCR anew, one entry per CDR3 protein. The sample has approximately 220,000 distinct CDR3 sequences, 15% to 20% seen once. Their cognate antigens are unknown. Sequencing was performed on blood, either unsorted or a sorted T cell fraction (not recorded which). The source is a male donor with ankylosing spondylitis.

The sample holds a few counts of this clonotype. The chain couples TRBV6-1 to TRBJ2-3, with 10 bases matching TRBD2. The germline V gene encodes CDR1 MNHNS and CDR2 SASEGT. The CDR3 is 15 amino acids. V trimming: 7 bases; J trimming: 2 bases; junction bases outside the gene matches: 6. DNA for the CDR3: TGTGCCAGCACCTCACTAGCGGGGTCCACAGATACGCAGTATTTT. Translation gives CASTSLAGSTDTQYF.

This clonotype was detected a few times. The chain recombines TRBV9 with TRBJ2-1; no clear D gene. V lost 4 bases and J lost 7, with 12 bases in between. The CDR3 has 13 residues. Per the germline V gene, CDR1 is SGDLS and CDR2 is YYNGEE. The CDR3 region has the DNA TGTGCCAGCAGCCCCCCCTTAGTGAATGAGCAGTTCTTC. As protein: CASSPPLVNEQFF.

This clonotype was seen only a few times. V gene TRBV18 combines with J gene TRBJ1-1; no reliable D call. The V gene lost 5 bases and the J gene lost 5 bases, with 3 bases spanning the gap. The CDR3 consists of 10 residues. Looked up from germline, CDR1 is KGHSH and CDR2 is LQKENI. CDR3 nucleotides: TGTGCCAGCTCAGGGACTGAAGCTTTCTTT. Protein: CASSGTEAFF.

This clonotype has just a few counts. This chain's CDR3 is CASGKGSMNTEAFF. CDR3 DNA sequence: TGCGCCAGCGGCAAAGGGTCAATGAACACTGAAGCTTTCTTT. The chain is built from TRBV5-1 and TRBJ1-1, with D unresolved. V shed 7 bases and J shed 0 bases, with 13 bases lying between them. In germline, CDR1 is SGHRS, CDR2 YFSETQ. This CDR3 is built from 14 residues.

The sample holds many counts of this clonotype. The rearrangement links TRBV12-3 or TRBV12-4 to TRBJ2-5; either TRBD1 or TRBD2 may fit D (5 bases each). Trimming took off 6 bases at V and 1 base at J, with 6 bases between the two ends. CDR3 size: 12 residues. CDR3 bases: TGTGCCAGCAGCGGGACCCAAGAGACCCAGTACTTC. Protein sequence: CASSGTQETQYF.

The chain combines TRBV24-1 with TRBJ2-7; D is ambiguous. Trimming took 3 bases from V and 1 from J, leaving 6 bases between them. The CDR3 has 13 amino acids. Germline V gene lookup returns CDR1 KGHDR and CDR2 SFDVKD. CDR3 nucleotides: TGTGCCACCAGTGATGGCCAGTCCTACGAGCAGTACTTC. Its protein is CATSDGQSYEQYF.

This chain uses TRBV3-1 with TRBJ2-1; perhaps TRBD1 as D (5 bases). This CDR3 is built from 14 residues. Trimming took off 1 base at V and 3 bases at J, with 7 bases between the two ends. Per the germline V gene, CDR1 is LGHDT and CDR2 is YNNKEL (reference sequence). The CDR3 nucleotides read TGTGCCAGCAGCCAAGCTACAGGCTACAATGAGCAGTTCTTC. Translation: CASSQATGYNEQFF.

The table lists this clonotype with a few counts. V is TRBV27 and J is TRBJ1-1; D might be TRBD1 (6 bases). This CDR3 has 11 amino acids. CDR1 and CDR2 (germline): MNHEY, SMNVEV (reference sequence). The germline V and J ends were trimmed by 6 bases and 8 bases, with 10 bases remaining between them. CDR3 loop: CASRYGTEAFF. CDR3 bases: TGTGCCAGCAGATACGGGACAGAAGCTTTCTTT.

This clonotype was seen ten or more times. The rearrangement joins TRBV5-1 to TRBJ2-7; TRBD1 aligns across 7 bases. The CDR3 totals 13 residues. V shed 0 bases, J shed 6 bases, and the junction held 3 bases outside the gene matches. Germline-derived CDR1 and CDR2 are SGHRS and YFSETQ. The CDR3 DNA reads TGCGCCAGCAGCTTGGAGGGGGCGAGCGAGCAGTACTTC. Translation gives CASSLEGASEQYF. The variable domain in full, with the rest retrieved from reference TRBV5-1 and TRBJ2-7, is KAGVTQTPRYLIKTRGQQVTLSCSPISGHRSVSWYQQTPGQGLQFLFEYFSETQRNKGNFPGRFSGRQFSNSRSEMNVSTLELGDSALYLCASSLEGASEQYFGPGTRLTVT.

This clonotype was counted a few times. The V and J genes are TRBV5-1 and TRBJ2-7, with 13 bases lining up with TRBD2. This CDR3 is built from 17 residues. Germline V CDR1 and CDR2: SGHRS, YFSETQ. J was trimmed by 3 bases and V by 5 bases; bases with no gene match: 11. The CDR3, as DNA: TGCGCCAGCAGTTCGGGACTAGCGGGGCCGAAGTTCTACGAGCAGTACTTC. Translating it yields CASSSGLAGPKFYEQYF.

This clonotype was observed a handful of times. The junction differs from germline at one of its ends, possibly a read error. The chain carries TRBV20-1 and TRBJ1-1, with TRBD1 as a possible D gene (6 bases). In germline, CDR1 is DFQATT, CDR2 SNEGSKA (reference sequence). This CDR3 comprises 9 residues. The CDR3 reads CSASLGDTF. In DNA, the CDR3 is TGCAGTGCCTCTTTAGGGGACACCTTT.

This chain uses TRBV30 with TRBJ2-7; D not resolved. Per germline, CDR1 GTSNPN and CDR2 SVGIG (reference sequence). V gave up 3 bases and J gave up 3 bases, with 6 bases separating them. CDR3 size: 11 residues. The CDR3 DNA sequence: TGTGCCTGGAGCACAGTCTACGAGCAGTACTTC. Residues: CAWSTVYEQYF.

This clonotype is deemed medium-sized. This chain connects TRBV28 to TRBJ2-7, with 11 bases identical to TRBD2. This CDR3 is built from 21 residues. V was pared by 6 bases and J by 3 bases, with 25 bases of the junction left unmatched. CDR1 is MDHEN, CDR2 SYDVKM, per germline. CDR3 bases: TGTGCCAGCAGCAGTTTGTTTTCTCTAGTGGGGGTTCTAGCGGGAGGCTACGAGCAGTACTTC. It is translated as CASSSLFSLVGVLAGGYEQYF.